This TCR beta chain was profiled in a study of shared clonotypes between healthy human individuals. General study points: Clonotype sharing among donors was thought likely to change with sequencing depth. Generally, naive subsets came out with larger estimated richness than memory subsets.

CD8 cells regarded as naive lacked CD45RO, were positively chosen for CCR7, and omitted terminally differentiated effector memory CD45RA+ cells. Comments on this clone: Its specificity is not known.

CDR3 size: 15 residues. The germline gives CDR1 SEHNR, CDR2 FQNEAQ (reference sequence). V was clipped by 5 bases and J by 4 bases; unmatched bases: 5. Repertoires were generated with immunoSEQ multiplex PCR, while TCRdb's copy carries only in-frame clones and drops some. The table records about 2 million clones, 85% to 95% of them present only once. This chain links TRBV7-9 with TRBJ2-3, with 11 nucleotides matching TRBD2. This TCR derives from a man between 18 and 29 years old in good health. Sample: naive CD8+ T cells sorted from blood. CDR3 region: CASSLSGGASDTQYF. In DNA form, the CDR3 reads TGTGCCAGCAGCCTTAGCGGGGGGGCTTCAGATACGCAGTATTTT.